These T cell receptor beta chains were read from a single sample in a study of shared clonotypes between healthy human individuals. Profiling relied on immunoSEQ multiplex PCR, and the TCRdb table lists in-frame clones only, not all of them. Found here are some 2.1 million clones, about 95% of them singletons; the top ten hold more than 0.95%. The sample taken for sequencing was naive CD8+ T cells sorted from blood. The receptor set was obtained from a man aged 18 to 29 in good health. CDR3s include the opening cysteine and the closing phenylalanine or tryptophan. A D gene is named only where the DNA matches it firmly. Clone sizes are given selectively: once, few, many, or a class where the clone is expanded.

v_gene	d_gene	abundance	j_gene	CDR3aa	CDR3nt
TRBV6-5	-	-	TRBJ2-7	CASSYSTPAQYF	TGTGCCAGCAGTTACTCGACGCCCGCTCAGTACTTC
TRBV19	-	-	TRBJ2-3	CASSFGVSSTDTQYF	TGTGCCAGCAGCTTCGGGGTGTCAAGTACAGATACGCAGTATTTT
TRBV6-1	-	-	TRBJ1-6	CASSEARWGWGNSPLHF	TGTGCCAGCAGTGAAGCGCGCTGGGGCTGGGGGAATTCACCCCTCCACTTT
TRBV10-3	TRBD2	-	TRBJ2-7	CAISDDLAGGRQYF	TGTGCCATCAGTGACGATCTAGCGGGGGGCCGGCAGTACTTC
TRBV25-1	TRBD1	-	TRBJ1-2	CASSVGDRDYGYTF	TGTGCCAGCAGTGTCGGGGACAGGGACTATGGCTACACCTTC
TRBV5-6	TRBD1	-	TRBJ2-1	CASSLPTGSYNEQFF	TGTGCCAGCAGCTTACCGACAGGGTCCTACAATGAGCAGTTCTTC
TRBV4-3	-	-	TRBJ2-1	CASSPLLGSNEQFF	TGCGCCAGCAGCCCTCTCCTAGGATCCAATGAGCAGTTCTTC
TRBV7-9	TRBD1	-	TRBJ2-5	CASSPKAQGAWETQYF	TGTGCCAGCAGCCCAAAGGCACAGGGGGCTTGGGAGACCCAGTACTTC
TRBV7-9	-	-	TRBJ2-1	CASSLRIDDEQFF	TGTGCCAGCAGCTTAAGAATCGACGATGAGCAGTTCTTC
TRBV2	-	-	TRBJ2-5	CASSEGGWEETQYF	TGTGCCAGCAGTGAGGGGGGTTGGGAAGAGACCCAGTACTTC
TRBV7-8	TRBD2	-	TRBJ2-7	CASSLLITSGTSYEQYF	TGTGCCAGCAGCCTCCTAATAACTAGCGGGACCTCCTACGAGCAGTACTTC
TRBV30	-	-	TRBJ2-7	CAWSVEGYEQYF	TGTGCCTGGAGTGTTGAGGGCTACGAGCAGTACTTC
TRBV7-9	-	-	TRBJ2-7	CASMGALSYEQYF	TGTGCCAGCATGGGGGCACTTTCCTACGAGCAGTACTTC
TRBV2	TRBD1	-	TRBJ2-4	CASRRGTVDNIQYF	TGTGCCAGCAGGAGGGGGACAGTAGACAACATTCAGTACTTC
TRBV4-1	-	once	TRBJ2-7	CASSQDPGTYEQYF	TGCGCCAGCAGCCAAGATCCAGGCACCTACGAGCAGTACTTC
TRBV27	-	-	TRBJ2-1	CASSPVGYEQFF	TGTGCCAGCAGTCCAGTTGGGTATGAGCAGTTCTTC
TRBV4-1	TRBD2	-	TRBJ2-1	CASSQSLAGAGVDEQFF	TGCGCCAGCAGCCAGAGCTTAGCGGGAGCAGGGGTCGATGAGCAGTTCTTC
TRBV10-2	TRBD2	-	TRBJ2-3	CASSEGAGGLDTQYF	TGCGCCAGCAGTGAGGGAGCGGGGGGGTTAGATACGCAGTATTTT
TRBV30	-	-	TRBJ1-4	CAWSLGGSHFEKLFF	TGTGCCTGGAGCCTAGGGGGGAGCCACTTTGAAAAACTGTTTTTT
TRBV4-3	-	-	TRBJ2-2	CASSQWYSGVNVNTGELFF	TGCGCCAGCAGCCAATGGTACTCGGGAGTTAACGTTAACACCGGGGAGCTGTTTTTT
TRBV28	-	once	TRBJ2-7	CASSPPPGQLHYEQYF	TGTGCCAGCAGTCCCCCTCCAGGACAGCTCCACTACGAGCAGTACTTC
TRBV5-5	TRBD1	-	TRBJ2-7	CASSFPGQGYEQYF	TGTGCCAGCAGCTTTCCGGGACAGGGGTACGAGCAGTACTTC
TRBV7-6	TRBD1	-	TRBJ2-2	CASTRGTANTGELFF	TGTGCCAGCACCCGAGGGACAGCGAACACCGGGGAGCTGTTTTTT
TRBV7-6	-	-	TRBJ2-7	CASSRRAGSSYEQYF	TGTGCCAGCAGCCGGAGGGCCGGGAGCTCCTACGAGCAGTACTTC
TRBV7-9	-	-	TRBJ2-7	CASSFYGGHEQYF	TGTGCCAGCAGCTTTTATGGAGGCCACGAGCAGTACTTC
TRBV28	-	-	TRBJ2-5	CASSSVDTGGTDLVIQETQYF	TGTGCCAGCAGTTCCGTCGACACCGGGGGTACCGACCTCGTCATCCAAGAGACCCAGTACTTC
TRBV9	-	-	TRBJ1-2	CASSAGPPNYGYTF	TGTGCCAGCAGCGCGGGTCCTCCAAACTATGGCTACACCTTC
TRBV9	-	-	TRBJ1-3	CASSVGTGNTIYF	TGTGCCAGCAGCGTAGGGACTGGAAACACCATATATTTT